Sequencing of this TCR beta chain was carried out in a study of blood T cells in healthy people across ages. At the level of the study: Through template switching, about one barcoded beta molecule was captured per two T cells, as measured in model experiments.

Per sample, at least 5.5 micrograms of total RNA were extracted. Together with a sample-barcoded 5' primer, a J-beta primer mix was included in a second PCR lasting about 6 to 11 cycles. TCRdb fed the 5' RACE reads into MiXCR, producing one record per CDR3 protein. The sample includes about a million distinct CDR3 sequences, about 48% of them seen just once. Per the germline V gene, CDR1 is SEHNR and CDR2 is FQNEAQ (reference sequence). The CDR3 length is 14 residues. The trim removed 4 bases at V and 8 bases at J, leaving 5 bases unmatched. This clonotype appeared a single time. The sequenced sample was blood. The chain recombines TRBV7-9 with TRBJ1-5, with 10 bases fitting TRBD1. The clonotype originates from a man aged 25-45 years in good health. CDR3 DNA sequence: TGTGCCAGCAGCTACGACAGGGGGCCGGAGCCCCAGCATTTT. Protein: CASSYDRGPEPQHF.